This entry lists 20 T cell receptor beta chains sequenced from one sample in a study of T cells after yellow fever vaccination. TCRdb re-derived calls from the 5' RACE reads in MiXCR, one entry per CDR3 protein. The data show more than 65,000 distinct CDR3 sequences, with roughly 15% seen just once and roughly 25% held by the top ten. The specimen comprised CD8+ T cells not binding an NS4B(214-222) dextramer, sorted from PBMCs, sampled 21 days after the first yellow fever vaccination. All receptors come from a man in his late teens or twenties who received the YFV17D yellow fever vaccine.

This chain links TRBV4-1 with TRBJ2-7; 9 bases align to TRBD1. V lost 6 bases to trimming and J lost 2 bases; unmatched junction nucleotides: 8. The CDR3 contains 15 residues. Germline CDR1 MGHRA, CDR2 YSYEKL. The CDR3, as DNA: TGCGCCAGCAGAATCCCGGGACAGGGAGCCTACGAGCAGTACGTC. Its translation is CASRIPGQGAYEQYV.

This clonotype was counted between two and nine times. The genes are TRBV7-9 and TRBJ2-5; D may be TRBD1 (7 bases). This CDR3 has 13 residues. Per germline, CDR1 SEHNR and CDR2 FQNEAQ (reference sequence). V was shortened by 11 bases and J by 2 bases, with 15 bases between the two germline ends. The CDR3 DNA sequence: TGTGCCTGTCCGGGGGACAGTCAAGAGACCCAGTACTTC. As protein: CACPGDSQETQYF.

This clonotype was seen more than once but under ten times. The rearrangement links TRBV12-3 or TRBV12-4 to TRBJ2-1; tentative D call: TRBD2 (5 bases). The CDR3 sequence is 15 residues long. Trimming shortened V by 7 bases and J by 0 bases, and 13 bases separated the two germline ends. The CDR3 is CASTLDYSSYNEQFF. CDR3 nucleotides: TGTGCCAGCACTCTTGACTACTCCTCCTACAATGAGCAGTTCTTC.

This clonotype was counted at least ten times. The chain carries TRBV9 and TRBJ1-5, with 7 bases that match TRBD1. The CDR3 runs to 14 residues. V dropped 4 bases and J dropped 2; count of bases not matched to a gene: 3. Germline values: CDR1 SGDLS, CDR2 YYNGEE. The CDR3 DNA reads TGTGCCAGCAGCCTTACAGGGGGCAATCAGCCCCAGCATTTT. Protein sequence: CASSLTGGNQPQHF.

The chain recombines TRBV2 with TRBJ2-3, with D perhaps matching TRBD1 (6 bases). This CDR3 is built from 13 residues. Germline CDR1 reads SNHLY; CDR2 reads FYNNEI. V gave up 5 bases and J gave up 5 bases, with 11 bases separating them. CDR3 sequence reads: CASSFGGQDTQYF. The DNA of the CDR3 is TGTGCCAGCAGTTTTGGGGGCCAAGATACGCAGTATTTT.

The chain couples TRBV7-6 to TRBJ1-5; D possibly corresponds to TRBD1 (6 bases). V lost 5 bases and J 6 bases, leaving 14 bases between the germline ends. This CDR3 is built from 14 residues. From germline, CDR1 is SGHVS and CDR2 FNYEAQ. CDR3 region: CASSEGHWGQPQHF. As DNA, the CDR3 is TGTGCCAGCAGCGAGGGACACTGGGGTCAGCCCCAGCATTTT.

This clonotype was counted between two and nine times. The V gene is TRBV20-1, the J gene TRBJ2-7; no firm D call. Germline CDR1 reads DFQATT; CDR2 reads SNEGSKA (reference sequence). The V end was cut by 3 bases, the J end by 3 bases, with 12 bases between. The CDR3 has 13 amino acids. The CDR3 protein is CSASRDWDYEQYF. CDR3 nucleotides: TGCAGTGCTAGCCGTGATTGGGACTACGAGCAGTACTTC.

This clonotype was counted only a few times. The chain carries TRBV7-9 and TRBJ2-7; D might be TRBD2 (5 bases). Germline V CDR1 and CDR2: SEHNR, FQNEAQ (reference sequence). This CDR3 is 13 amino acids long. V lost 3 bases and J 5 bases, leaving 11 bases between the germline ends. The DNA for the CDR3 is TGTGCCAGCAGCTTTACGGGAATCGACGAGCAGTACTTC. Translation: CASSFTGIDEQYF.

V is TRBV7-9 and J is TRBJ2-2; D is unclear. Per the germline V gene, CDR1 is SEHNR and CDR2 is FQNEAQ (reference sequence). V lost 6 bases and J 1 base, leaving 6 bases between the germline ends. The CDR3 extends over 13 amino acids. The CDR3 sequence is CASRGENTGELFF. The CDR3 region has the DNA TGTGCCAGCAGAGGAGAGAACACCGGGGAGCTGTTTTTT.

This clonotype was seen a handful of times. The J gene is TRBJ1-3, the V gene TRBV7-6; 8 bases line up with TRBD1. Germline V gene lookup returns CDR1 SGHVS and CDR2 FNYEAQ. The CDR3 is 13 residues long. With V trimmed by 4 bases and J by 8 bases, 4 bases remained unmatched. The CDR3 sequence is CASSSDRGDTIYF. The CDR3 DNA reads as TGTGCCAGCAGCTCCGACAGGGGTGACACCATATATTTT.

Only a few counts were recorded for this clonotype. The chain has TRBV7-2 and TRBJ2-5; 7 bases align to TRBD2. CDR3 length equals 14 residues. After removal of 2 bases from V and 3 bases from J, the junction contained 3 bases not matched to a gene. Germline CDR1 is SGHTA and CDR2 is FQGNSA. This CDR3 reads CASSLPTSEETQYF. In DNA form, the CDR3 reads TGTGCCAGCAGCTTACCTACTAGCGAAGAGACCCAGTACTTC.

This clonotype has just a few counts. A read error may account for a junction end that differs from germline. The rearrangement links TRBV7-7 to TRBJ2-3; D possibly corresponds to TRBD1 (6 bases). Germline V lookup: CDR1 SSHAT, CDR2 FNYEAQ (reference sequence). The CDR3 sequence is 14 residues long. The CDR3 sequence: CASSAEGVADTQYF. The DNA of the CDR3 is TGTGCTAGCAGCGCCGAGGGGGTTGCAGATACGCAGTATTTT.

This clonotype was seen a handful of times. This rearrangement joins TRBV20-1 to TRBJ2-1, with D possibly matching TRBD2 (6 bases). The CDR3 sequence is 13 residues long. Trimming took off 0 bases at V and 7 bases at J, with 10 bases between the two ends. Germline CDR1 DFQATT, CDR2 SNEGSKA (reference sequence). The CDR3 reads CSARDLTRNEQFF. The CDR3 DNA reads TGCAGTGCTAGAGACTTGACTAGGAATGAGCAGTTCTTC.

This clonotype was counted only a few times. The J gene is TRBJ2-2, the V gene TRBV11-2, with 9 nucleotides matching TRBD1. V shed 4 bases, J shed 0 bases, and the junction held 9 bases outside the gene matches. The germline CDR1 and CDR2 sequences are SGHAT and FQNNGV. The CDR3 totals 18 residues. CDR3 amino acids: CASSWGQGGYANTGELFF. CDR3 bases: TGTGCCAGCAGCTGGGGACAGGGCGGATATGCGAACACCGGGGAGCTGTTTTTT.

J is TRBJ1-2 and V is TRBV7-9, with 7 bases fitting TRBD1. The CDR3 is 13 residues long. Germline trimming cut 5 bases from V and 3 bases from J; bases unmatched to any gene: 3. Germline values: CDR1 SEHNR, CDR2 FQNEAQ (reference sequence). In nucleotides, the CDR3 is TGTGCCAGCAGCCAAGGGGGCGACTATGGCTACACCTTC. This codes for CASSQGGDYGYTF. The whole variable domain, remainder taken from reference TRBV7-9 and TRBJ1-2, is DTGVSQNPRHKITKRGQNVTFRCDPISEHNRLYWYRQTLGQGPEFLTYFQNEAQLEKSRLLSDRFSAERPKGSFSTLEIQRTEQGDSAMYLCASSQGGDYGYTFGSGTRLTVV.

The chain recombines TRBV7-2 with TRBJ1-1, with TRBD1 matching over 9 bases. V lost 1 base to trimming and J lost 10 bases; unmatched junction nucleotides: 7. Germline V gene lookup returns CDR1 SGHTA and CDR2 FQGNSA. CDR3 length equals 14 residues. This chain's CDR3 is CASSLDRGLEGAFF. CDR3 DNA sequence: TGTGCCAGCAGCTTAGACAGGGGGCTGGAAGGAGCTTTCTTT.

This clonotype was seen only a few times. The chain employs TRBV4-3 and TRBJ1-1, with D perhaps matching TRBD1 (6 bases). V lost 4 bases to trimming and J lost 0 bases, with 9 bases between them. The CDR3 spans 14 residues. CDR1 and CDR2 (germline): LGHNA, YSLEER. The CDR3 DNA reads TGCGCCAGCAGCCCTGGGACATTGAACACTGAAGCTTTCTTT. This sequence encodes CASSPGTLNTEAFF.

The V gene is TRBV20-1, the J gene TRBJ2-3; D is possibly TRBD2 (5 bases). Trimming shortened V by 2 bases and J by 4 bases, and 19 bases separated the two germline ends. Germline V gene sequence: CDR1 DFQATT, CDR2 SNEGSKA (reference sequence). The CDR3 loop spans 16 amino acids. This CDR3 reads CSARTGSEPRADTQYF. CDR3 DNA: TGCAGTGCTAGAACGGGGTCGGAACCGAGGGCAGATACGCAGTATTTT.

For this clonotype: The conserved phenylalanine or tryptophan normally closing the CDR3 is absent here, so this likely arose from a read error. This chain links TRBV7-2 with TRBJ2-1; D may be TRBD2 (6 bases). CDR1 is SGHTA, CDR2 FQGNSA, per germline. Trimming left V 5 bases short and J 6 bases short, with 11 bases between. The CDR3 sequence is 13 residues long. The CDR3 sequence is CASSPVGGNEQFC. CDR3 sequence (DNA): TGTGCCAGCAGCCCCGTGGGGGGCAATGAGCAGTTCTGC.

This clonotype was detected only a few times. This chain uses TRBV12-3 or TRBV12-4 with TRBJ2-3; 11 bases match TRBD2. The length of the CDR3 is 16 residues. Trimming cost V 3 bases and J 2 bases; bases outside gene matches: 4. In nucleotides, the CDR3 is TGTGCCAGCAGTTTCGGGACTAGCGGTCTCACAGATACGCAGTATTTT. It translates to CASSFGTSGLTDTQYF.